This T cell receptor beta chain was recorded in a study of identical twins. Unique molecular identifiers were in the cDNA, with template-switch universal primer binding. Via MiXCR, TCRdb re-called the 5' RACE reads, giving one row per CDR3 protein. This table has a few hundred thousand distinct CDR3 sequences, just under 10% appearing once. Study-wide findings and caveats: Zero-insertion findings could be partly confounded by invariant cells (MAIT and iNKT cells).

There are 15 residues in the CDR3. CDR1 DFQATT and CDR2 SNEGSKA come from the germline V gene (reference sequence). Trimming took 3 bases from V and 5 from J, leaving 19 bases between them. All of the donors were Caucasians in good health. About this clonotype itself: Its antigen is still unknown.

The same sample was also studied in work on yellow fever vaccine responses in identical twins.

This clonotype originated in a woman aged 18-29 years in good health. This chain connects TRBV20-1 to TRBJ2-5; D gene uncertain. Sequencing was carried out using PBMCs. The CDR3 nucleotides read TGCAGTGCTAGCCCGTCAACAGCCTCCGCGGAGACCCAGTACTTC. Residues: CSASPSTASAETQYF.